The sequence of this T cell receptor beta chain was determined in a study of T cells in localized non-small cell lung cancer. Trimming shortened V by 4 bases and J by 7 bases, and 10 bases separated the two germline ends. The CDR3 runs to 11 residues. From germline, CDR1 is GTSNPN and CDR2 SVGIG (reference sequence). General study results and limits: An association was observed between higher blood T cell density and longer overall survival. Adjacent lung held a median approximately 50 of the top 100 tumor clones. Since sequencing was restricted to only one region of the tumor, intratumor heterogeneity remains a possibility. Highest T cell clonality was seen in uninvolved adjacent lung, surpassing that measured in tumor.

A few counts support this clone. What it binds is not known. Libraries were prepared by immunoSEQ multiplex PCR; TCRdb keeps only in-frame clonotypes and omits some of them. Counted here are tens of thousands of clones, 78% occurring once; the ten biggest clones make up approximately 35%. The sequencing here drew on peripheral blood, taken before any cancer treatment. V and J are TRBV30 and TRBJ1-1; D unclear. This receptor was obtained from a male donor at least 60 years old with stage II squamous cell lung carcinoma. The CDR3 spells CAWTQIFEAFF. CDR3 nucleotide sequence: TGTGCCTGGACACAGATATTTGAAGCTTTCTTT.